Below are 29 T cell receptor beta chains sequenced from a single sample in a study of metastatic and nonmetastatic thyroid tumors. No treatment had been given to any patient before thyroid surgery. MiXCR was used by TCRdb to re-call the PCR reads. The sample shows roughly 30,000 clones, 15% to 20% of them seen only once. Input material: blood. Source of these receptors: a female donor with papillary thyroid cancer or a benign thyroid nodule (not recorded which). Some clones in this sample may be carry-over from other donors' samples.

This clone was recorded at least ten times. V is TRBV11-2 and J is TRBJ2-7; possible D gene TRBD1, 8 bases. The CDR3 consists of 15 residues. Germline loops: CDR1 SGHAT, CDR2 FQNNGV. Trimming took 4 bases from V and 4 from J, leaving 17 bases between them. CDR3 sequence: CASSSGLQGVYEQYF. In DNA form, the CDR3 reads TGTGCCAGCAGCTCGGGACTACAGGGGGTTTACGAGCAGTACTTC.

In its sample, this clone was seen many times. The V gene is TRBV19, the J gene TRBJ2-3, with no clear D. This CDR3 has 11 amino acids. The germline CDR1 and CDR2 sequences are LNHDA and SQIVND (reference sequence). The V gene lost 4 bases and the J gene lost 8 bases, with 7 bases spanning the gap. The CDR3 DNA is TGTGCCAGTAGTACTGAGACTACGCAGTATTTT. It encodes CASSTETTQYF.

The chain is built from TRBV27 and TRBJ1-1; D possibly corresponds to TRBD1 (5 bases). V lost 7 bases to trimming and J lost 5 bases, with 20 bases between them. The CDR3 contains 15 residues. In germline, CDR1 is MNHEY, CDR2 SMNVEV (reference sequence). The CDR3 is CASIRVTRVGTEAFF. The CDR3 nucleotides are TGTGCCAGCATAAGGGTCACCAGGGTAGGTACTGAAGCTTTCTTT.

This clone was detected only a few times. CDR3 region: CASAQSSGNTIYF. The CDR3 DNA sequence: TGTGCCAGCGCACAGAGCTCTGGAAACACCATATATTTT. The rearrangement uses TRBV18 and TRBJ1-3; D remains unclear. Trimming pared 8 bases from V and 0 bases from J, leaving 8 bases between. CDR1 is KGHSH, CDR2 LQKENI, per germline. The CDR3 sequence is 13 residues long.

This clone counts as medium-sized. This chain uses TRBV28 with TRBJ2-7, with D maybe TRBD2 (6 bases). V lost 8 bases and J 0 bases, leaving 17 bases between the germline ends. The CDR3 spans 15 residues. CDR1 is MDHEN and CDR2 is SYDVKM in the germline V gene. As DNA, the CDR3 is TGTGCCAGCGGCGGGGAGGCGCAGAGCTCCTACGAGCAGTACTTC. Its protein product is CASGGEAQSSYEQYF. Full variable domain (outside the CDR3, taken from reference TRBV28 and TRBJ2-7): DVKVTQSSRYLVKRTGEKVFLECVQDMDHENMFWYRQDPGLGLRLIYFSYDVKMKEKGDIPEGYSVSREKKERFSLILESASTNQTSMYLCASGGEAQSSYEQYFGPGTRLTVT.

This clone showed up many times. The rearrangement uses TRBV27 and TRBJ1-1, with D perhaps TRBD1 (6 bases). V was trimmed by 3 bases and J by 3 bases, leaving 8 bases between them. Germline CDR1 reads MNHEY; CDR2 reads SMNVEV (reference sequence). The CDR3 spans 13 residues. CDR3 nucleotide sequence: TGTGCCAGCAGTTTGGAGGGGGACACTGAAGCTTTCTTT. It translates to CASSLEGDTEAFF.

This clone was observed many times. This chain connects TRBV11-3 to TRBJ2-7; TRBD2 aligns across 9 bases. The CDR3 totals 14 residues. Germline V lookup: CDR1 SGHNT, CDR2 YENEEA. The V gene end was trimmed by 5 bases and the J gene end by 2 bases; junction bases not matched to a gene: 4. CDR3 residues: CASSLASGTYEQYF. The CDR3 DNA reads as TGTGCCAGCAGCCTGGCTAGCGGGACCTACGAGCAGTACTTC.

In its sample, this clone is medium-sized. The chain couples TRBV6-1 to TRBJ1-2; D is unclear. Germline CDR1 MNHNS, CDR2 SASEGT. V was clipped by 6 bases and J by 7 bases, with 15 bases between them. The CDR3 has 13 residues. DNA of the CDR3: TGTGCCAGCAGGGCTAGTCTAGGTGGTGGCTACACCTTC. Translating gives CASRASLGGGYTF.

Of note for this clone: One junction end does not reproduce the germline sequence, and a read error may be involved. The rearrangement joins TRBV10-2 to TRBJ2-7; 11 nucleotides line up with TRBD1. The CDR3 has 14 residues. From germline, CDR1 is WSHSY and CDR2 SAAADI. The CDR3 nucleotides are TGCGACAGCGGGGGACAGGGGGACAACTACGAGCAGTACTTC. It yields the protein CDSGGQGDNYEQYF.

This clone has ten or more counts. The chain couples TRBV13 to TRBJ2-1; the D gene is possibly TRBD2 (6 bases). V was pared by 5 bases and J by 0 bases, with 14 bases between. CDR1 is PRHDT, CDR2 FYEKMQ, per germline (reference sequence). The CDR3 sequence is 16 residues long. CDR3: CASSAGTPSSYNEQFF. CDR3 nucleotides: TGTGCCAGCAGCGCCGGGACTCCTAGCTCCTACAATGAGCAGTTCTTC. The full variable domain, in which reference TRBV13 and TRBJ2-1 provide the parts outside the CDR3, is AAGVIQSPRHLIKEKRETATLKCYPIPRHDTVYWYQQGPGQDPQFLISFYEKMQSDKGSIPDRFSAQQFSDYHSELNMSSLELGDSALYFCASSAGTPSSYNEQFFGPGTRLTVL.

This clone occurred once. The same CDR3 is also encoded by other DNA sequences in this sample. The V and J genes are TRBV20-1 and TRBJ1-6; D might be TRBD1 (6 bases). This CDR3 is 16 amino acids long. Germline CDR1 reads DFQATT; CDR2 reads SNEGSKA (reference sequence). V was clipped by 0 bases and J by 16 bases, with 25 bases between them. The CDR3 is CSARDARGAINSPLHF. The CDR3 bases are TGCAGTGCTAGAGACGCTCGGGGGGCGATTAATTCGCCACTCCACTTT.

With respect to this clone: The identical CDR3 is also encoded by other nucleotide sequences in the sample. This chain uses TRBV27 with TRBJ2-2; 7 bases are a match to TRBD1. V lost 4 bases, J lost 5 bases, and 7 bases stayed unmatched. The CDR3 has 15 amino acids. The germline gives CDR1 MNHEY, CDR2 SMNVEV (reference sequence). The CDR3, as DNA: TGTGCCAGCAGTTACAGGGGTCGCGGTACCGGGGAGCTGTTTTTT. This sequence encodes CASSYRGRGTGELFF.

In this sample, this clone turned up many times. The rearrangement joins TRBV11-2 to TRBJ2-5; 11 nucleotides line up with TRBD2. CDR1 and CDR2 from the germline V gene are SGHAT and FQNNGV. J gave up 4 bases and V 5 bases, and 6 bases lay outside the gene matches. This CDR3 comprises 15 residues. CDR3 protein: CASSARLAGPETQYF. The DNA of the CDR3 is TGTGCCAGCAGCGCCCGACTAGCGGGGCCAGAGACCCAGTACTTC.

This clone has a handful of counts. The chain couples TRBV12-3 or TRBV12-4 to TRBJ2-3; D is uncertain. Trimming removed 6 bases at V and 2 bases at J, with 3 bases between. The CDR3 extends over 11 amino acids. The CDR3 protein is CASRVTDTQYF. The CDR3 nucleotides read TGTGCCAGCAGAGTCACAGATACGCAGTATTTT.

This clone was observed at least ten times. This chain joins TRBV7-3 and TRBJ2-5; TRBD2 agrees at 7 bases. The CDR3 extends over 14 amino acids. CDR1 SGHTA and CDR2 FQGTGA come from the germline V gene. Unmatched junction bases numbered 5, after V lost 4 bases and J lost 3 bases. The CDR3 loop reads CASSSLGGEETQYF. The CDR3 DNA reads as TGTGCCAGCAGCTCCTTGGGAGGGGAAGAGACCCAGTACTTC.

This clone has only a few counts. CDR3 amino acids: CASIQTGTALQFF. The CDR3, as DNA: TGTGCCAGTATCCAGACAGGGACAGCACTGCAGTTCTTC. This chain links TRBV19 with TRBJ2-1, with TRBD1 identical over 7 bases. The CDR3 runs 13 residues. Trimming removed 7 bases from V and 12 bases from J; junction bases left unmatched: 12. Germline values: CDR1 LNHDA, CDR2 SQIVND (reference sequence).

At least ten counts were recorded for this clone. The chain has TRBV11-3 and TRBJ2-1; unclear D gene. Trimming removed 1 base at V and 0 bases at J, with 7 bases between. CDR3 size: 15 residues. Germline V gene sequence: CDR1 SGHNT, CDR2 YENEEA. CDR3 loop: CASSLATTSYNEQFF. Here the CDR3 DNA reads TGTGCCAGCAGCTTAGCTACAACCTCCTACAATGAGCAGTTCTTC.

This clone was observed at least ten times. This sequence joins TRBV7-2 and TRBJ2-2; 8 bases line up with TRBD1. The CDR3 length is 15 residues. J was trimmed by 3 bases and V by 5 bases; bases with no gene match: 5. Germline V gene lookup returns CDR1 SGHTA and CDR2 FQGNSA. CDR3 in amino acids: CASSRLDRDTGELFF. DNA of the CDR3: TGTGCCAGCAGCCGACTGGACAGGGACACCGGGGAGCTGTTTTTT. Full variable domain (remainder filled in from reference TRBV7-2 and TRBJ2-2): GAGVSQSPSNKVTEKGKDVELRCDPISGHTALYWYRQSLGQGLEFLIYFQGNSAPDKSGLPSDRFSAERTGGSVSTLTIQRTQQEDSAVYLCASSRLDRDTGELFFGEGSRLTVL.

This clone has only a few counts. The chain recombines TRBV6-1 with TRBJ1-2; possible D gene TRBD1, 6 bases. V shed 8 bases and J shed 12 bases, with 28 bases lying between them. The germline gives CDR1 MNHNS, CDR2 SASEGT. The CDR3 runs 15 residues. CDR3 sequence reads: CASGNPPGHGLGHTF. The CDR3 nucleotides are TGTGCCAGCGGCAACCCTCCGGGACACGGCCTGGGCCACACCTTC.

The table lists this clone with many counts. The chain has TRBV10-2 and TRBJ1-2; a weak D match, TRBD1 (5 bases). Germline CDR1 and CDR2: WSHSY and SAAADI. V was shortened by 3 bases and J by 4 bases, with 12 bases between the two germline ends. The CDR3 runs 14 residues. The CDR3 nucleotides are TGCGCCAGCAGTGACGTTCGAAGGGGCTATGGCTACACCTTC. Translating gives CASSDVRRGYGYTF.

A word on this clone: This CDR3 is also generated by other DNA sequences in the sample. The J gene is TRBJ2-7, the V gene TRBV7-9; D remains unclear. CDR3 length equals 12 residues. V was pared by 1 base and J by 7 bases, with 8 bases between. Germline lookup yields CDR1 SEHNR and CDR2 FQNEAQ (reference sequence). The CDR3 coding sequence is TGTGCCAGCAGCTTAGGAGGTGGAGAGCAGTACTTC. Its translation: CASSLGGGEQYF. Full variable domain (remainder filled in from reference TRBV7-9 and TRBJ2-7): DTGVSQNPRHKITKRGQNVTFRCDPISEHNRLYWYRQTLGQGPEFLTYFQNEAQLEKSRLLSDRFSAERPKGSFSTLEIQRTEQGDSAMYLCASSLGGGEQYFGPGTRLTVT.

This clone was counted many times. The J gene is TRBJ1-1, the V gene TRBV7-2, with a tentative D call TRBD1 (5 bases). The CDR3 is made up of 12 amino acids. Trimming removed 5 bases from V and 1 base from J, with 5 bases in between. The germline V gene encodes CDR1 SGHTA and CDR2 FQGNSA. The CDR3 DNA follows: TGTGCCAGCAGCGACAGGAACACTGAAGCTTTCTTT. The encoded protein is CASSDRNTEAFF.

This clone was counted many times. The chain uses TRBV12-3 or TRBV12-4 and TRBJ1-1; no clear D gene. V lost 6 bases to trimming and J lost 1 base, with 12 bases between them. The CDR3 sequence is 14 residues long. CDR3 in DNA: TGTGCCAGCAGCCCTGGACGGTGGAACACTGAAGCTTTCTTT. Protein product: CASSPGRWNTEAFF.

This clone was seen at least ten times. This chain connects TRBV6-1 to TRBJ2-1; perhaps TRBD2 as D (6 bases). Trimming shortened V by 5 bases and J by 4 bases, and 12 bases separated the two germline ends. The CDR3 extends over 14 amino acids. Germline assignment: CDR1 MNHNS and CDR2 SASEGT. Here the CDR3 reads CASSRRDLYNEQFF. For the CDR3, the DNA is TGTGCCAGCAGTCGCCGGGACTTGTACAATGAGCAGTTCTTC.

This clone has at least ten counts. The chain is built from TRBV7-3 and TRBJ2-1; 9 positions agree with TRBD2. V shed 1 base and J 8 bases; nucleotides not matched to a gene: 6. The CDR3 covers 15 residues. Germline V gene data show CDR1 as SGHTA and CDR2 as FQGTGA. CDR3 in amino acids: CASSLIKGGRDEQFF. The CDR3 bases are TGTGCCAGCAGCTTAATCAAGGGCGGGAGGGATGAGCAGTTCTTC.

This clone showed up just once. CDR3 loop: CSASVTYNEQFF. As DNA, the CDR3 is TGCAGTGCTAGCGTAACCTACAATGAGCAGTTCTTC. This chain connects TRBV20-1 to TRBJ2-1; D uncertain. Germline V CDR1 and CDR2: DFQATT, SNEGSKA (reference sequence). The V end lost 3 bases, the J end lost 2 bases, and 5 bases lay between the germline ends. The CDR3 spans 12 residues.

By frequency in the sample, this clone is medium-sized. This chain connects TRBV6-1 to TRBJ1-5; perhaps TRBD1 as D (5 bases). CDR1 is MNHNS, CDR2 SASEGT, per germline. The germline V and J ends were trimmed by 5 bases and 5 bases, with 16 bases remaining between them. The CDR3 extends over 15 amino acids. This chain's CDR3 is CASSPSPGQYQPQHF. CDR3 nucleotide sequence: TGTGCCAGCAGTCCCAGCCCGGGGCAATATCAGCCCCAGCATTTT.

In its sample, this clone was seen many times. The CDR3 nucleotides are TGCGCCAGCAGCTTTACAGGAGAAAATGAAAAACTGTTTTTT. Amino acid sequence: CASSFTGENEKLFF. The chain uses TRBV5-1 and TRBJ1-4; TRBD1 might be the D (5 bases). The V gene lost 2 bases and the J gene lost 5 bases, with 10 bases spanning the gap. Germline CDR1 and CDR2: SGHRS and YFSETQ. This CDR3 region has 14 residues. The full variable domain, completed using reference TRBV5-1 and TRBJ1-4, is KAGVTQTPRYLIKTRGQQVTLSCSPISGHRSVSWYQQTPGQGLQFLFEYFSETQRNKGNFPGRFSGRQFSNSRSEMNVSTLELGDSALYLCASSFTGENEKLFFGSGTQLSVL.

In its sample, this clone was seen many times. J is TRBJ2-3 and V is TRBV25-1, with 12 bases aligning to TRBD2. Per germline, CDR1 MGHDK and CDR2 SYGVNS. Germline trimming cut 4 bases from V and 1 base from J; bases unmatched to any gene: 3. The CDR3 has 16 amino acids. CDR3 sequence (DNA): TGTGCCAGCAGTGGGGGACTAGCGGGCCGCACAGATACGCAGTATTTT. Translation: CASSGGLAGRTDTQYF.